This TCR beta chain is from a study of shared clonotypes between healthy human individuals. On this clone: Its antigen is still unknown.

The germline V gene has CDR1 SEHNR and CDR2 FQNEAQ (reference sequence). The CDR3 sequence is 17 residues long. The J segment lost 1 base and the V segment lost 5 bases, leaving 9 bases of the junction unmatched. The naive CD8 subset, CD45RO-negative cells positively selected for CCR7, excluded terminally differentiated effector memory CD45RA+ cells. In the original analysis: Junction-only immunoSEQ data arrived without quality scores, meaning filtering differed. Libraries were prepared by immunoSEQ multiplex PCR; TCRdb keeps only in-frame clonotypes and omits some of them. For V, J and clone size, that table is used; D and trimming come from the DNA. The sample has 1.5 million to 2.5 million clones; roughly 95% are singletons. Whole-study results and caveats: It was the non-shared clonotypes that had lower generation probabilities than clonotypes shared by all four donors. Larger estimated richness was generally seen in naive subsets than in memory subsets.

This receptor was identified in a man between 18 and 29 years old in good health. The sequenced sample consisted of naive CD8+ T cells sorted from blood. The chain recombines TRBV7-9 with TRBJ2-3; TRBD2 aligns across 10 bases. Written as DNA, the CDR3 is TGTGCCAGCAGCCCACCCCTAGCGGGAGCCCGCACAGATACGCAGTATTTT. This encodes CASSPPLAGARTDTQYF.